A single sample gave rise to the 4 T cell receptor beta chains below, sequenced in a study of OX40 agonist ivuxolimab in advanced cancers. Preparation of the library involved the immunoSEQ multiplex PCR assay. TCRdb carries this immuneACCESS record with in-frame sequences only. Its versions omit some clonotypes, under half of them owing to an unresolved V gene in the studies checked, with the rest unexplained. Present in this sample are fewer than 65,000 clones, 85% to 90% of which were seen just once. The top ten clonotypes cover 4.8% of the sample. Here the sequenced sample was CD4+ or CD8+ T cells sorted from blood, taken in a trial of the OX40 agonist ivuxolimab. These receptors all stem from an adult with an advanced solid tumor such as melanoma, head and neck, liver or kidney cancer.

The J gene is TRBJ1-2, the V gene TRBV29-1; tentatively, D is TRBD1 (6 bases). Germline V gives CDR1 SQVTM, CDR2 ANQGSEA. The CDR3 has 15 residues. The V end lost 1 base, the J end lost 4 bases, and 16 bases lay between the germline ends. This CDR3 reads CSVEGSRPGAYGYTF. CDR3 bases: TGCAGCGTTGAAGGCTCACGCCCAGGGGCCTATGGCTACACCTTC.

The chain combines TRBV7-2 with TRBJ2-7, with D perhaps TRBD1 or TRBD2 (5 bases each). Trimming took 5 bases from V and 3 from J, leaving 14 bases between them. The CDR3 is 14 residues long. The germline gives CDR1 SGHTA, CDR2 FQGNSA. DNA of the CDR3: TGTGCCAGCAGCATCACCCGGGGCCTCTACGAGCAGTACTTC. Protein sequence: CASSITRGLYEQYF.

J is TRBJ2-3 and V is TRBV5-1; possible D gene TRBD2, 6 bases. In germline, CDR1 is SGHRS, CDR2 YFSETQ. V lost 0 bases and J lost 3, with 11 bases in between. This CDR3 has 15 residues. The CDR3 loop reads CASSLGGSGTDTQYF. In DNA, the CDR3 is TGCGCCAGCAGCTTGGGGGGGAGCGGGACAGATACGCAGTATTTT. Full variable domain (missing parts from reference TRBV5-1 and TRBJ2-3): KAGVTQTPRYLIKTRGQQVTLSCSPISGHRSVSWYQQTPGQGLQFLFEYFSETQRNKGNFPGRFSGRQFSNSRSEMNVSTLELGDSALYLCASSLGGSGTDTQYFGPGTRLTVL.

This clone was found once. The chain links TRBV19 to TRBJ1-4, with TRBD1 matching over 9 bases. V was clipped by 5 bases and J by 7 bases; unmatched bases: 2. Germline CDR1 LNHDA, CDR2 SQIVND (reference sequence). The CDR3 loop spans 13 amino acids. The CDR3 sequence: CASSWDRAEKLFF. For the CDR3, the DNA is TGTGCCAGTAGTTGGGACAGGGCTGAAAAACTGTTTTTT. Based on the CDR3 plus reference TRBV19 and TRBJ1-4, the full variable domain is DGGITQSPKYLFRKEGQNVTLSCEQNLNHDAMYWYRQDPGQGLRLIYYSQIVNDFQKGDIAEGYSVSREKKESFPLTVTSAQKNPTAFYLCASSWDRAEKLFFGSGTQLSVL.